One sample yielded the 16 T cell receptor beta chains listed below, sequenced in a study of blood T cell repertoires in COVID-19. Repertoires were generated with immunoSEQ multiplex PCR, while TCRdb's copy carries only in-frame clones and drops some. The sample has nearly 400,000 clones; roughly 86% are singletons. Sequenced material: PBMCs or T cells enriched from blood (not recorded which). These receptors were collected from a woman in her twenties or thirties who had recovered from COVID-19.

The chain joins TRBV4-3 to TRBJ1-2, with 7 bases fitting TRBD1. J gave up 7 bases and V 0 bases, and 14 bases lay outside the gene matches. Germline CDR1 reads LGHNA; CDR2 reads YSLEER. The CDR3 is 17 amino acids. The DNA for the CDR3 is TGCGCCAGCAGCCAAGATCCGTCGAACAGGGGAATGGCTGGCTACACCTTC. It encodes CASSQDPSNRGMAGYTF.

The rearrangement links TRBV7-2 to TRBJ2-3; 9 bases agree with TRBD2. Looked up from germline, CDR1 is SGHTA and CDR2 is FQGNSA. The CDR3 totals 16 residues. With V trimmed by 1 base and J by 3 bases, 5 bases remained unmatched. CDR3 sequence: CASSLVGLAPTDTQYF. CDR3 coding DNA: TGTGCCAGCAGCTTAGTAGGACTAGCGCCGACAGATACGCAGTATTTT.

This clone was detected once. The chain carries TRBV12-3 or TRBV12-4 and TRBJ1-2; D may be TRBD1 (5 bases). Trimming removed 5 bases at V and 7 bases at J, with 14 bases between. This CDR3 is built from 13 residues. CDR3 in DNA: TGTGCCAGCAGTGGGGCGTGGGGGGTTGGCTACACCTTC. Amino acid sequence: CASSGAWGVGYTF.

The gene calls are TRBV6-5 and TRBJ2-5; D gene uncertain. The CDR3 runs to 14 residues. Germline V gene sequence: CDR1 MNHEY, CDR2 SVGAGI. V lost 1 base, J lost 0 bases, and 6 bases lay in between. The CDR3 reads CASSYWQNQETQYF. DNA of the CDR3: TGTGCCAGCAGTTACTGGCAGAACCAAGAGACCCAGTACTTC.

Here the CDR3 reads CASSPTLGPDTIYF. Here the CDR3 DNA reads TGTGCCAGCTCACCAACGCTAGGCCCGGACACCATATATTTT. The chain combines TRBV18 with TRBJ1-3; D is undetermined. V was cut by 2 bases and J by 8 bases, with 13 bases left in between. The CDR3 spans 14 residues. Germline V gene data show CDR1 as KGHSH and CDR2 as LQKENI.

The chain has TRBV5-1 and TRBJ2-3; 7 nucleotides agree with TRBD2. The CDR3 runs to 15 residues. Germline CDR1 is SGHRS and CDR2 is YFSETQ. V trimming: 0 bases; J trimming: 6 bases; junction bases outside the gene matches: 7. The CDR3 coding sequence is TGCGCCAGCAGCTTGGAGGCGGGAGTGGGGGATACGCAGTATTTT. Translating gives CASSLEAGVGDTQYF. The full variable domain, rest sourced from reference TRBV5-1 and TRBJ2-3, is KAGVTQTPRYLIKTRGQQVTLSCSPISGHRSVSWYQQTPGQGLQFLFEYFSETQRNKGNFPGRFSGRQFSNSRSEMNVSTLELGDSALYLCASSLEAGVGDTQYFGPGTRLTVL.

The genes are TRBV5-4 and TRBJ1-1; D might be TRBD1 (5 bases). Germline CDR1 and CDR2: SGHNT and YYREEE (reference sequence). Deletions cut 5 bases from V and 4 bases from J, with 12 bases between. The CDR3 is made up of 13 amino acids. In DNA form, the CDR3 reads TGTGCCAGCAGGTGGGGCGGGGGCACTGAAGCTTTCTTT. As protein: CASRWGGGTEAFF.

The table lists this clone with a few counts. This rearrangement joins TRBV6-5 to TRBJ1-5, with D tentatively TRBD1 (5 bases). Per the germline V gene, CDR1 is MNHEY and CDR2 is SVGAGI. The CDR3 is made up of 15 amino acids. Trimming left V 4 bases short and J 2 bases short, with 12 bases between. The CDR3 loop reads CASSLGGEGNQPQHF. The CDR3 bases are TGTGCCAGCAGTTTAGGAGGGGAAGGCAATCAGCCCCAGCATTTT.

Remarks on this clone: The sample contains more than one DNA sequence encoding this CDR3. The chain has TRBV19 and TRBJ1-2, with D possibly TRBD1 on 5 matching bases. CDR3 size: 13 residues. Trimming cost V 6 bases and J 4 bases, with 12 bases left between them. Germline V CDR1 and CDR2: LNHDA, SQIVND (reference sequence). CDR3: CASSTGQGYGYTF. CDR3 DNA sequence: TGTGCCAGTAGCACAGGCCAGGGCTATGGCTACACCTTC. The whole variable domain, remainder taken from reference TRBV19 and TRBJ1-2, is DGGITQSPKYLFRKEGQNVTLSCEQNLNHDAMYWYRQDPGQGLRLIYYSQIVNDFQKGDIAEGYSVSREKKESFPLTVTSAQKNPTAFYLCASSTGQGYGYTFGSGTRLTVV.

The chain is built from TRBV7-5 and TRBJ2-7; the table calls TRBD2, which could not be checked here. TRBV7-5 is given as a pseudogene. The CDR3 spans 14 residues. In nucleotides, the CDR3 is TGTGCCAGAAGCTTCGGGGGGGGTTTCTACGAGCAGTACTTC. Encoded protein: CARSFGGGFYEQYF.

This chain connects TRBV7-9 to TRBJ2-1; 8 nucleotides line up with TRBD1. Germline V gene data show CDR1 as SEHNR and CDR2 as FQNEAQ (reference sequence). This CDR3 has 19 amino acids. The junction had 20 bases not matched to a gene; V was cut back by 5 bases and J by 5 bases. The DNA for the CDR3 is TGTGCCAGCAGCCTATCCGGACAGGGTAGGCTTGGTCACCACAATGAGCAGTTCTTC. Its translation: CASSLSGQGRLGHHNEQFF.

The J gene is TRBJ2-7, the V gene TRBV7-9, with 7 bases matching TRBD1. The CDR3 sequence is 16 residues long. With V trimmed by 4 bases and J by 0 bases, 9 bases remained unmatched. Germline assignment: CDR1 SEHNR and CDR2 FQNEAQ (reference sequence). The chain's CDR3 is CASSYRTGLPSYEQYF. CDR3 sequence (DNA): TGTGCCAGCAGCTACCGGACAGGCCTACCCTCCTACGAGCAGTACTTC. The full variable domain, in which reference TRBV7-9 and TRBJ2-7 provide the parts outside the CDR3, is DTGVSQNPRHKITKRGQNVTFRCDPISEHNRLYWYRQTLGQGPEFLTYFQNEAQLEKSRLLSDRFSAERPKGSFSTLEIQRTEQGDSAMYLCASSYRTGLPSYEQYFGPGTRLTVT.

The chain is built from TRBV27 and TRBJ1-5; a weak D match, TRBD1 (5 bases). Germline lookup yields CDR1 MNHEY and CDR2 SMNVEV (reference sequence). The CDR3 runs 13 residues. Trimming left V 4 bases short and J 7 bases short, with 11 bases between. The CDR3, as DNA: TGTGCCAGCAGTTCCGGGGGGGTACAGCCCCAGCATTTT. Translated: CASSSGGVQPQHF.

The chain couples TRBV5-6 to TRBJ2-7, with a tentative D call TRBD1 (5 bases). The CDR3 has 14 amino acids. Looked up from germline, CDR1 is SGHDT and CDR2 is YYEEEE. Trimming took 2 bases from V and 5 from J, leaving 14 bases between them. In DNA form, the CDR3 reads TGTGCCAGCAGCTTCAGGGTTTTTGTCGACGAGCAGTACTTC. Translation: CASSFRVFVDEQYF.

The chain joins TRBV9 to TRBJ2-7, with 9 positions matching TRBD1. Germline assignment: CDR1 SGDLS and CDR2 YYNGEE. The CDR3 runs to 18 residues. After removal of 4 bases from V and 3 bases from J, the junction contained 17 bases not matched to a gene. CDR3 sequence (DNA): TGTGCCAGCAGCCCCCGTCCCGGGACAGGGTTTCTGGGCTACGAGCAGTACTTC. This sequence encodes CASSPRPGTGFLGYEQYF.

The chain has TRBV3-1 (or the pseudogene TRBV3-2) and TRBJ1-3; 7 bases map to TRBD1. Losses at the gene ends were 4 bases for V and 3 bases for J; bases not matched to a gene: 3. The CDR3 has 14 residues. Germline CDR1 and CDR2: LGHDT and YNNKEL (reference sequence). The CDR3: CASSRQGDGNTIYF. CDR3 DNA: TGTGCCAGCAGCCGTCAGGGGGATGGAAACACCATATATTTT.